This TCR beta chain was profiled in a study of T cell repertoires in ileal Crohn's disease. Overall study context: At surgery, less than 45% of patients smoked, with median disease duration approximately 7.3 years. Biopsies at the proximal margin of the resected specimen form MI samples.

Germline loops: CDR1 SGHRS, CDR2 YFSETQ. With V trimmed by 0 bases and J by 6 bases, 9 bases remained unmatched. The CDR3 consists of 16 residues. For this clone: Its target is unknown.

Measured with immunoSEQ multiplex PCR; TCRdb has only the in-frame clones, and not every one. Here the sample spans about 7,600 clones, around 70% being singletons. As to time point: proximal margin of the surgical specimen (macroscopically non-inflamed). Points from the study as a whole: All patients with clonality above 26.8% had endoscopic recurrence. Compared with CD4 T cells, sorted CD8 cells carried more expanded clones.

The receptor was derived from an adult with Crohn's disease. The sample taken for sequencing was ileal tissue. The chain carries TRBV5-1 and TRBJ2-1, with TRBD2 matching 7 bases. The CDR3 coding sequence is TGCGCCAGCAGCTTGGTGGCGGGAGCCGCGGGCAATGAGCAGTTCTTC. Its protein product is CASSLVAGAAGNEQFF.